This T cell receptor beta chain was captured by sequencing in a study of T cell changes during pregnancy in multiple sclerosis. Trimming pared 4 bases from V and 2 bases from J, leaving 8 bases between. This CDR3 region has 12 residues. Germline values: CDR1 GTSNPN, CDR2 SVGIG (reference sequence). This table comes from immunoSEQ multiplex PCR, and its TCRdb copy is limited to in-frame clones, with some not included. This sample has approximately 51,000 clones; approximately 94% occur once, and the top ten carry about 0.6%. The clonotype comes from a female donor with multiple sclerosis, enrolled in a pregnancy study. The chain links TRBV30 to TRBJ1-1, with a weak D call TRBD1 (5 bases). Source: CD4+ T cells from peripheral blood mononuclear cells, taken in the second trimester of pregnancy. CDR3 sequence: CAWKGVNTEAFF. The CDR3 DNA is TGTGCCTGGAAAGGGGTCAACACTGAAGCTTTCTTT.